A single sample is the source of the 10 T cell receptor beta chains below, sequenced in a study of blood T cells in healthy people across ages. Combining a sample-barcoded 5' primer with a J-beta primer mix, a second PCR ran for roughly 7 to 11 cycles. TCRdb passed the 5' RACE reads through MiXCR, listing each CDR3 protein once. The repertoire includes roughly 1.9 million distinct CDR3 sequences, around 40% of them detected once, and 23% sits in the top ten. Sequencing was carried out using blood. Receptors originate from a human donor in good health.

The V gene is TRBV20-1, the J gene TRBJ2-5; the match to TRBD1 covers 9 bases. The CDR3 loop spans 12 amino acids. The V gene's germline CDR1 is DFQATT and CDR2 SNEGSKA (reference sequence). V gave up 6 bases and J gave up 11 bases; unmatched junction bases: 10. Written as DNA, the CDR3 is TGCAGTGCCCTGGGGACAGGGTTTACTCAGTACTTC. Encoded protein: CSALGTGFTQYF.

The chain carries TRBV29-1 and TRBJ1-1; D is possibly TRBD1 (6 bases). Germline lookup yields CDR1 SQVTM and CDR2 ANQGSEA. The V end lost 6 bases, the J end lost 1 base, and 15 bases lay between the germline ends. The CDR3 has 14 residues. The CDR3 sequence: CSVKTRQANTEAFF. CDR3 DNA sequence: TGCAGCGTGAAGACTCGACAGGCGAACACTGAAGCTTTCTTT. Full variable domain (missing parts from reference TRBV29-1 and TRBJ1-1): SAVISQKPSRDICQRGTSLTIQCQVDSQVTMMFWYRQQPGQSLTLIATANQGSEATYESGFVIDKFPISRPNLTFSTLTVSNMSPEDSSIYLCSVKTRQANTEAFFGQGTRLTVV.

This clonotype was seen a handful of times. J is TRBJ2-4 and V is TRBV7-2; 8 positions agree with TRBD1. The J call may be wrong; the DNA end is better matched by TRBJ2-7. The CDR3 has 14 amino acids. Germline assignment: CDR1 SGHTA and CDR2 FQGNSA. Here the CDR3 DNA reads TGTGCCAGCAGCATAAGACAGGGGAAAGGCGAGCAGTACTTC. Protein: CASSIRQGKGEQYF.

In its sample, this clonotype was seen many times. The chain employs TRBV29-1 and TRBJ2-3; D gene uncertain. The germline V gene encodes CDR1 SQVTM and CDR2 ANQGSEA. V lost 0 bases and J lost 4, with 5 bases in between. The CDR3 has 12 residues. CDR3 sequence reads: CSVEDSPDTQYF. The DNA for the CDR3 is TGCAGCGTTGAAGATTCTCCAGATACGCAGTATTTT.

This chain connects TRBV7-2 to TRBJ2-7; D perhaps matches TRBD2 (6 bases). The CDR3 sequence is 16 residues long. The V end was cut by 5 bases, the J end by 2 bases, with 19 bases between. Germline V lookup: CDR1 SGHTA, CDR2 FQGNSA. The CDR3 nucleotides are TGTGCCAGCAGCCGAAGGACCGCGGGGATTGCCTACGAGCAGTACTTC. Its protein is CASSRRTAGIAYEQYF.

The rearrangement links TRBV7-9 to TRBJ2-2; 9 bases map to TRBD1. Germline CDR1 and CDR2: SEHNR and FQNEAQ (reference sequence). The CDR3 consists of 15 residues. With 6 bases clipped from V and 4 bases from J, the junction kept 6 bases outside the gene matches. CDR3 sequence (DNA): TGTGCCAGCAGTCGGACAGGGGCCTCCACCGGGGAGCTGTTTTTT. Amino acids: CASSRTGASTGELFF. The variable domain in full, completed from reference TRBV7-9 and TRBJ2-2, reads DTGVSQNPRHKITKRGQNVTFRCDPISEHNRLYWYRQTLGQGPEFLTYFQNEAQLEKSRLLSDRFSAERPKGSFSTLEIQRTEQGDSAMYLCASSRTGASTGELFFGEGSRLTVL.

This clonotype was detected only a few times. V and J are TRBV7-9 and TRBJ2-4; D remains unclear. The CDR3 spans 13 residues. Germline CDR1 SEHNR, CDR2 FQNEAQ (reference sequence). V lost 5 bases and J lost 7, with 12 bases in between. CDR3 in amino acids: CASSPTGENIQYF. The CDR3 DNA reads as TGTGCCAGCAGCCCGACCGGTGAGAACATTCAGTACTTC.

This clonotype appeared a few times. The gene calls are TRBV7-2 and TRBJ2-1, with a possible D match to TRBD1 (5 bases). Germline-derived CDR1 and CDR2 are SGHTA and FQGNSA. The CDR3 contains 15 residues. The V end was cut by 2 bases, the J end by 2 bases, with 10 bases between. CDR3 region: CASSLFRAPYNEQFF. The CDR3 DNA follows: TGTGCCAGCAGCTTATTCAGGGCGCCCTACAATGAGCAGTTCTTC.

The chain couples TRBV9 to TRBJ1-2; TRBD1 is a possible D gene (5 bases). The CDR3 covers 14 residues. The germline V and J ends were trimmed by 2 bases and 3 bases, with 11 bases remaining between them. The germline CDR1 and CDR2 sequences are SGDLS and YYNGEE. CDR3 in DNA: TGTGCCAGCAGCGTCGGGCAGGGACACTATGGCTACACCTTC. This translates into CASSVGQGHYGYTF.

The J gene is TRBJ2-7, the V gene TRBV2; D possibly matches TRBD1 or TRBD2 (5 bases each). This CDR3 spans 14 amino acids. Trimming pared 7 bases from V and 4 bases from J, leaving 17 bases between. Germline values: CDR1 SNHLY, CDR2 FYNNEI. The CDR3 region is CASNEGTVAYEQYF. CDR3 nucleotides: TGTGCCAGCAACGAGGGGACGGTGGCTTACGAGCAGTACTTC.